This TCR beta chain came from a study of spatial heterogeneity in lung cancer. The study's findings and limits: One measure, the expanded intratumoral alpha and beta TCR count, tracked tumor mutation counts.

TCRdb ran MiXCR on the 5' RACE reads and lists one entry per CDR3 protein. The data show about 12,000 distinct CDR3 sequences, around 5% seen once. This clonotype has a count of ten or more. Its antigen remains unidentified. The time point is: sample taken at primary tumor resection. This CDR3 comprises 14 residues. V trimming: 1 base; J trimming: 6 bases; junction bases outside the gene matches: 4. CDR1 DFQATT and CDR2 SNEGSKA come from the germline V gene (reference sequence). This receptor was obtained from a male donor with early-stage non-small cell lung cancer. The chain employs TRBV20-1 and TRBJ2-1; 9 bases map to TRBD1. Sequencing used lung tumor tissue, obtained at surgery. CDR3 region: CSARVDRGANEQFF. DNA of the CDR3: TGCAGTGCTAGAGTTGACAGGGGGGCCAATGAGCAGTTCTTC.